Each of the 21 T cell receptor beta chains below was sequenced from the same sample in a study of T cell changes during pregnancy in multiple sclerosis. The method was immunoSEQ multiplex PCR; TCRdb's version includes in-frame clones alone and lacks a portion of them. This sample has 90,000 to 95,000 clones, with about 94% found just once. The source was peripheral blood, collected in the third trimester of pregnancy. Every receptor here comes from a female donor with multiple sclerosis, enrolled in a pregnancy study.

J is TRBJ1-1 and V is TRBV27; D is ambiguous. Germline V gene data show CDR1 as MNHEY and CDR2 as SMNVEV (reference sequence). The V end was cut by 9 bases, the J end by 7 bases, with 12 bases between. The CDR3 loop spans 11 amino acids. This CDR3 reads CASSYGFEAFF. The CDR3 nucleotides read TGTGCCAGTAGCTACGGCTTTGAAGCTTTCTTT.

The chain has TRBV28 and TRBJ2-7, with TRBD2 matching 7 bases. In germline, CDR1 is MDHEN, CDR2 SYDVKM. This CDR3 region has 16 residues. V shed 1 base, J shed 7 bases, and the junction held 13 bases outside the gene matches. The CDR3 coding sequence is TGTGCCAGCAGTTTATTTAGGGGCGGGGGTCGAGGTGAGCAGTACTTC. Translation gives CASSLFRGGGRGEQYF.

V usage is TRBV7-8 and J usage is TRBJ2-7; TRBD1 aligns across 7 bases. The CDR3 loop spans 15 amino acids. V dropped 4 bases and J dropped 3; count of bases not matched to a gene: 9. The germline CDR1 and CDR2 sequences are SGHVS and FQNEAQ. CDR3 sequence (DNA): TGTGCCAGCAGCTCCCCTTATGGACAGGACTACGAGCAGTACTTC. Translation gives CASSSPYGQDYEQYF.

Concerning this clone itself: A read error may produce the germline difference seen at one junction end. The CDR3 sequence is CASSQPDGNAQFF. CDR3 DNA: TGTGCCAGCAGCCAACCGGACGGGAATGCGCAGTTCTTC. The rearrangement links TRBV5-4 to TRBJ2-1, with D maybe TRBD2 (5 bases). The CDR3 covers 13 residues. From germline, CDR1 is SGHNT and CDR2 YYREEE (reference sequence).

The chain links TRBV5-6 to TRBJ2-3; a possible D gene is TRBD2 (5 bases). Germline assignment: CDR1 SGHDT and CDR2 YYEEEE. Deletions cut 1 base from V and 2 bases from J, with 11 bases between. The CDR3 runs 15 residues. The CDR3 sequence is CASSLQTLATDTQYF. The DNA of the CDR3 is TGTGCCAGCAGCTTGCAGACCCTAGCCACAGATACGCAGTATTTT.

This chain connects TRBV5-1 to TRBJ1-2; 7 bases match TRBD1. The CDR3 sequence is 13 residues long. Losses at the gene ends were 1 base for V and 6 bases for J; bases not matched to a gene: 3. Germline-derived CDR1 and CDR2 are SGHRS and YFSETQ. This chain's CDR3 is CASSLNRGHGYTF. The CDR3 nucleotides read TGCGCCAGCAGCTTGAATAGGGGGCATGGCTACACCTTC.

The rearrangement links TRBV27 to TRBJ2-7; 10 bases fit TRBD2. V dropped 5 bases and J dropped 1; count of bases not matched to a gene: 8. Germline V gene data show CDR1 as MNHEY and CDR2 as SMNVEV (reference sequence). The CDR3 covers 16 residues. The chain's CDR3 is CASSASGLAVSYEQYF. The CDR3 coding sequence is TGTGCCAGCAGTGCATCAGGACTAGCGGTATCCTACGAGCAGTACTTC.

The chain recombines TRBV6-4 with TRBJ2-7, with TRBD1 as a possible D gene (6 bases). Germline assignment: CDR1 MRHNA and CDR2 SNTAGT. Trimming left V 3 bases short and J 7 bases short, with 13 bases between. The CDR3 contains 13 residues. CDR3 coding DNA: TGTGCCAGCAGTGAAACAGGGTTCGGAGAGCAGTACTTC. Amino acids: CASSETGFGEQYF.

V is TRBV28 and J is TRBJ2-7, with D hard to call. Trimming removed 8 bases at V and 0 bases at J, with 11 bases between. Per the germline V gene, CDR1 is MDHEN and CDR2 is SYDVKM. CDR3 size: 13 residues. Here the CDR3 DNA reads TGTGCCAGCTCGACGAGGAGCTCCTACGAGCAGTACTTC. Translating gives CASSTRSSYEQYF.

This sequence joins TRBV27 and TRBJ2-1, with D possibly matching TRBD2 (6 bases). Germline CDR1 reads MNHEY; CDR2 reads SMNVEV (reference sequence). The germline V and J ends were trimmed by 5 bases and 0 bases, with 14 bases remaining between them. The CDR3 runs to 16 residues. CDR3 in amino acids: CASSPKGSGSYNEQFF. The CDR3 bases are TGTGCCAGCAGTCCGAAGGGTAGCGGCTCCTACAATGAGCAGTTCTTC.

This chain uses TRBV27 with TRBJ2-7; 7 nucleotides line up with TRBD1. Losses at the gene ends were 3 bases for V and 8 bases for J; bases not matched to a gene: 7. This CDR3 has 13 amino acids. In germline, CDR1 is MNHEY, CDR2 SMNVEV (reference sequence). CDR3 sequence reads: CASSFGAGGQQYF. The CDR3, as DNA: TGTGCCAGCAGTTTCGGGGCAGGGGGACAGCAGTACTTC.

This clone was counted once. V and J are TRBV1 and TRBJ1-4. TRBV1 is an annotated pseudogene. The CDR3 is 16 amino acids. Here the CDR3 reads CTSSQDLELRNEKLFF. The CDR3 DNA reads TGCACCAGCAGCCAAGACCTGGAACTACGTAATGAAAAACTGTTTTTT.

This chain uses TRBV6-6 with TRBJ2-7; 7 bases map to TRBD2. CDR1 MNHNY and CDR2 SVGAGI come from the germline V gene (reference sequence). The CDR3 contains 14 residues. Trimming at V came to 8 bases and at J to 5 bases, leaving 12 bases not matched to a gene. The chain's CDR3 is CASGSRDYINEQYF. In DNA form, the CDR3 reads TGTGCCAGCGGTTCCCGGGACTACATTAACGAGCAGTACTTC.

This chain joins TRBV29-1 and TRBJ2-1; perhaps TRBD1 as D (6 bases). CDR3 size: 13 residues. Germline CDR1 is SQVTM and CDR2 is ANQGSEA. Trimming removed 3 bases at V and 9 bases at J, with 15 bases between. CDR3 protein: CSVEGGRGGEQFF. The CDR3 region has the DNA TGCAGCGTTGAGGGTGGCAGGGGTGGTGAGCAGTTCTTC.

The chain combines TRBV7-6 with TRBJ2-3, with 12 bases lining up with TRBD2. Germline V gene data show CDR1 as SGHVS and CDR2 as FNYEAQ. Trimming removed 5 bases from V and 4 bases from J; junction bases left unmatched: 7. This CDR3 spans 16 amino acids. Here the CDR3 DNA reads TGTGCCAGCAGCCCTCTAGCGGGAGGGCCTGCAGATACGCAGTATTTT. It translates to CASSPLAGGPADTQYF.

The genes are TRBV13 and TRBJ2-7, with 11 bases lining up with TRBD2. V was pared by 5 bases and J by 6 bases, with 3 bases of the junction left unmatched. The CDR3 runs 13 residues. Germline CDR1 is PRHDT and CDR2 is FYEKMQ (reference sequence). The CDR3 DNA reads TGTGCCAGCAGCCCAGGGACTAGCGGCGAGCAGTACTTC. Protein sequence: CASSPGTSGEQYF.

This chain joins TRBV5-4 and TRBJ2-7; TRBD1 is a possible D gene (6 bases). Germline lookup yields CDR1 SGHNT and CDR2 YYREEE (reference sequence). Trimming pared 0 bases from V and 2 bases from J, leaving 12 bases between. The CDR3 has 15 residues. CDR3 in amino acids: CASSLASPGAYEQYF. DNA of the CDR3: TGTGCCAGCAGCTTGGCGTCCCCAGGGGCCTACGAGCAGTACTTC.

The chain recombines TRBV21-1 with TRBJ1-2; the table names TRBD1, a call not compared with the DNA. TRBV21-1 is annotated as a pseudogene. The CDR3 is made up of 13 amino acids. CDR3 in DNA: TGTGCCAGCAGCAAAGTCAGTATCTATGGCTACACCTTC. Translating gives CASSKVSIYGYTF.

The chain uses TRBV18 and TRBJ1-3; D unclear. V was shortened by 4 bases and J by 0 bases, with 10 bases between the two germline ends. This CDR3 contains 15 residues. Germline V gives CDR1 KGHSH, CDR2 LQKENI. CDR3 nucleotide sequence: TGTGCCAGCTCACTTCACAAGAACTCTGGAAACACCATATATTTT. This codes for CASSLHKNSGNTIYF.

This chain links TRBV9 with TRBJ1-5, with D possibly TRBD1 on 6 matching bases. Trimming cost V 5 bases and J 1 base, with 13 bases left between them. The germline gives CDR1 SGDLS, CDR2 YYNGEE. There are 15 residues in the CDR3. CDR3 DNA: TGTGCCAGCAGTGTGGGGGGGCAAAGCAATCAGCCCCAGCATTTT. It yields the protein CASSVGGQSNQPQHF.

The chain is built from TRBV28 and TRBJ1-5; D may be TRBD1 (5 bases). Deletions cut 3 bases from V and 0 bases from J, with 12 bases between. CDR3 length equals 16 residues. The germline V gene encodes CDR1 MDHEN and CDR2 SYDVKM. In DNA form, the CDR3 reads TGTGCCAGCAGTTTCGACTGGGGGGATAGCAATCAGCCCCAGCATTTT. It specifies CASSFDWGDSNQPQHF.